The 29 T cell receptor beta chains reported below all come from one sample, sequenced in a study of shared clonotypes between healthy human individuals. Only in-frame clones appear in the TCRdb table, and some are missing; sequencing was by immunoSEQ multiplex PCR. The sample has about 470,000 clones; 70% to 80% are singletons. Sequencing input: PBMCs. The receptors here all came from a woman aged 40 to 50 in good health. Some clones in this sample may be carry-over from other donors' samples.

There are many counts of this clone. The chain has TRBV2 and TRBJ2-5; 8 bases are shared with TRBD1. The CDR3 runs 15 residues. Per the germline V gene, CDR1 is SNHLY and CDR2 is FYNNEI. V gave up 4 bases and J gave up 1 base; unmatched junction bases: 5. The chain's CDR3 is CASSVEGTGQETQYF. CDR3 in DNA: TGTGCCAGCAGTGTGGAGGGGACAGGCCAAGAGACCCAGTACTTC.

Notes on this clone: This sequence may be a read error, since a much larger clone differs from it by one base. Other DNA sequences in this sample translate to the same CDR3. The chain recombines TRBV5-4 with TRBJ2-3; D not resolved. The CDR3 length is 12 residues. Germline V lookup: CDR1 SGHNT, CDR2 YYREEE (reference sequence). V was pared by 4 bases and J by 0 bases, with 3 bases between. CDR3 loop: CASSPSTDTQYF. In nucleotides, the CDR3 is TGTGCCAGCAGCCCTAGCACAGATACGCAGTATTTT.

V usage is TRBV7-2 and J usage is TRBJ2-5; D unresolved. Germline V gene sequence: CDR1 SGHTA, CDR2 FQGNSA. The CDR3 runs 15 residues. Deletions cut 3 bases from V and 2 bases from J, with 13 bases between. CDR3 nucleotide sequence: TGTGCCAGCAGCTTCCGCCTCGGGCCTCAAGAGACCCAGTACTTC. Translating gives CASSFRLGPQETQYF.

This clone was detected ten times or more. CDR3 loop: CASSPLASGPTDTQYF. The CDR3 nucleotides read TGCGCCAGCAGCCCCTTGGCTTCCGGACCCACAGATACGCAGTATTTT. The chain uses TRBV4-3 and TRBJ2-3; D unclear. This CDR3 contains 16 residues. Trimming cost V 4 bases and J 2 bases, with 16 bases left between them. Germline CDR1 LGHNA, CDR2 YSLEER.

The chain joins TRBV21-1 to TRBJ2-7; TRBD2 is taken as the D call from the table, unchecked against the DNA. TRBV21-1 is a pseudogene locus. The CDR3 contains 13 residues. CDR3 amino acids: CASSKGLAYEQYF. CDR3 bases: TGTGCCAGCAGCAAAGGACTAGCCTACGAGCAGTACTTC.

Of note for this clone: The germline gene is not matched at one end of the junction; a read error may be the cause. The chain uses TRBV30 and TRBJ2-1, with TRBD1 identical over 7 bases. The CDR3 has 14 amino acids. Germline V gene data show CDR1 as GTSNPN and CDR2 as SVGIG (reference sequence). Here the CDR3 reads CAGHYDKRQGTFLF. For the CDR3, the DNA is TGTGCCGGACACTACGACAAAAGACAGGGCACTTTCCTCTTC.

There are many counts of this clone. J is TRBJ2-7 and V is TRBV13, with 7 bases matching TRBD1. The J segment lost 4 bases and the V segment lost 6 bases, leaving 6 bases of the junction unmatched. The CDR3 has 13 residues. Per the germline V gene, CDR1 is PRHDT and CDR2 is FYEKMQ (reference sequence). The CDR3 loop reads CASRMTGKYEQYF. For the CDR3, the DNA is TGTGCCAGCAGAATGACAGGGAAGTACGAGCAGTACTTC.

A single count supports this clone. The genes are TRBV5-1 and TRBJ2-7; unclear D gene. Trimming took 2 bases from V and 1 from J, leaving 10 bases between them. CDR1 is SGHRS and CDR2 is YFSETQ in the germline V gene. This CDR3 spans 14 amino acids. This CDR3 is CASSFTADSYEQYF. CDR3 coding DNA: TGCGCCAGCAGCTTTACAGCTGATTCCTACGAGCAGTACTTC.

The chain is built from TRBV19 and TRBJ2-3; D is possibly TRBD1 (5 bases). The germline V gene has CDR1 LNHDA and CDR2 SQIVND (reference sequence). The V gene lost 5 bases and the J gene lost 3 bases, with 12 bases spanning the gap. The CDR3 is made up of 14 amino acids. CDR3 in amino acids: CASSPLGRTDTQYF. The DNA of the CDR3 is TGTGCCAGTAGTCCCCTGGGGCGGACAGATACGCAGTATTTT.

Comments on this clone: An end of the junction differs from the germline gene, which may be a read error. The V gene is TRBV28, the J gene TRBJ1-2; D possibly corresponds to TRBD1 (5 bases). The CDR3 is made up of 12 amino acids. CDR1 MDHEN and CDR2 SYDVKM come from the germline V gene. Here the CDR3 DNA reads TGTGCCAGCAGACCTCGGGACGCCCTTTTGGGCTTC. Protein sequence: CASRPRDALLGF.

This rearrangement joins TRBV28 to TRBJ2-7; D might be TRBD1 (6 bases). This CDR3 is 13 amino acids long. From germline, CDR1 is MDHEN and CDR2 SYDVKM. V gave up 8 bases and J gave up 2 bases, with 13 bases separating them. Written as DNA, the CDR3 is TGTGCCAGCCGAGCAGGACAGCCCTACGAGCAGTACTTC. The encoded protein is CASRAGQPYEQYF.

This sequence joins TRBV10-3 and TRBJ2-1, with TRBD2 as a possible D gene (6 bases). Germline-derived CDR1 and CDR2 are ENHRY and SYGVKD. The length of the CDR3 is 14 residues. V lost 8 bases to trimming and J lost 5 bases, with 16 bases between them. This chain's CDR3 is CAIGRVADHNEQFF. The CDR3 region has the DNA TGTGCCATCGGAAGGGTAGCGGACCACAATGAGCAGTTCTTC.

This rearrangement joins TRBV6-5 to TRBJ2-4; 7 nucleotides line up with TRBD2. The CDR3 is 14 amino acids. V was clipped by 2 bases and J by 5 bases; unmatched bases: 3. Germline V gene sequence: CDR1 MNHEY, CDR2 SVGAGI. The DNA of the CDR3 is TGTGCCAGCAGTTACAGTCTAGCGGAAAACATTCAGTACTTC. Translating gives CASSYSLAENIQYF.

The V and J genes are TRBV10-2 and TRBJ2-1; 8 bases match TRBD2. In germline, CDR1 is WSHSY, CDR2 SAAADI. The CDR3 has 15 residues. V trimming: 5 bases; J trimming: 6 bases; junction bases outside the gene matches: 9. CDR3 residues: CASSPIRTSSNEQFF. For the CDR3, the DNA is TGCGCCAGCAGTCCCATCAGGACTAGCAGCAATGAGCAGTTCTTC.

This chain links TRBV19 with TRBJ1-4, with TRBD1 matching over 11 bases. This CDR3 region has 17 residues. Germline V gene sequence: CDR1 LNHDA, CDR2 SQIVND (reference sequence). V lost 0 bases and J lost 6; bases outside the gene matches: 6. CDR3 DNA: TGTGCCAGTAGTATAGACCTCCGGACAGGGGGCTATGAAAAACTGTTTTTT. Translated: CASSIDLRTGGYEKLFF.

The chain combines TRBV18 with TRBJ2-5; the D is unclear. V gave up 3 bases and J gave up 7 bases, with 12 bases separating them. Germline loops: CDR1 KGHSH, CDR2 LQKENI. This CDR3 spans 13 amino acids. The DNA of the CDR3 is TGTGCCAGCTCACCTGACCGAGTTGGGACCCAGTACTTC. Translating gives CASSPDRVGTQYF.

CDR3 protein: CASSLAVGYEQFF. Here the CDR3 DNA reads TGTGCCAGCAGCTTAGCGGTCGGGTATGAGCAGTTCTTC. The chain recombines TRBV7-6 with TRBJ2-1; D gene uncertain. Between the trimmed V and J ends, which lost 0 bases and 8 bases, there was a span of 8 bases. Per the germline V gene, CDR1 is SGHVS and CDR2 is FNYEAQ. The CDR3 consists of 13 residues.

V usage is TRBV11-2 and J usage is TRBJ2-3; TRBD2 aligns across 8 bases. With 7 bases clipped from V and 4 bases from J, the junction kept 10 bases outside the gene matches. There are 15 residues in the CDR3. The germline V gene has CDR1 SGHAT and CDR2 FQNNGV. CDR3 sequence reads: CASTPAGGRADTQYF. The DNA for the CDR3 is TGTGCCAGCACCCCGGCGGGAGGTCGGGCAGATACGCAGTATTTT.

The chain uses TRBV28 and TRBJ2-3; 10 bases agree with TRBD2. CDR1 and CDR2 from the germline V gene are MDHEN and SYDVKM. CDR3 length: 17 amino acids. Trimming removed 2 bases from V and 0 bases from J; junction bases left unmatched: 5. This CDR3 reads CASSLGLAGASTDTQYF. CDR3 DNA: TGTGCCAGCAGTTTAGGGCTAGCGGGAGCTAGCACAGATACGCAGTATTTT.

The chain links TRBV30 to TRBJ2-7; D is ambiguous. This CDR3 comprises 11 residues. V was shortened by 1 base and J by 5 bases, with 6 bases between the two germline ends. Per the germline V gene, CDR1 is GTSNPN and CDR2 is SVGIG (reference sequence). The DNA of the CDR3 is TGTGCCTGGAGTGCTGGGAACGAGCAGTACTTC. Translation: CAWSAGNEQYF.

The chain employs TRBV10-2 and TRBJ2-3; D not certain. The CDR3 has 15 residues. Germline lookup yields CDR1 WSHSY and CDR2 SAAADI. The V gene lost 2 bases and the J gene lost 0 bases, with 9 bases spanning the gap. CDR3 loop: CASSEMHASTDTQYF. The CDR3 DNA reads as TGCGCCAGCAGTGAGATGCATGCTAGCACAGATACGCAGTATTTT.

The J gene is TRBJ2-1, the V gene TRBV2, with 10 bases matching TRBD2. CDR3 size: 15 residues. Germline V lookup: CDR1 SNHLY, CDR2 FYNNEI. V shed 4 bases, J shed 7 bases, and the junction held 7 bases outside the gene matches. The CDR3 bases are TGTGCCAGCAGTGGCGGGCTAGCGGGGGAAAATGAGCAGTTCTTC. This sequence encodes CASSGGLAGENEQFF.

The rearrangement joins TRBV7-9 to TRBJ1-1, with 7 positions matching TRBD1. The CDR3 runs 14 residues. V lost 4 bases to trimming and J lost 3 bases; unmatched junction nucleotides: 5. Germline-derived CDR1 and CDR2 are SEHNR and FQNEAQ (reference sequence). CDR3 nucleotide sequence: TGTGCCAGCAGCTCTTGGGACAGAGACACTGAAGCTTTCTTT. Translated: CASSSWDRDTEAFF.

This rearrangement joins TRBV4-2 to TRBJ2-2, with D possibly TRBD2 on 6 matching bases. CDR1 is LGHNA, CDR2 YNFKEQ, per germline. The CDR3 covers 15 residues. Trimming took off 5 bases at V and 3 bases at J, with 13 bases between the two ends. The CDR3 sequence: CASSTGTPDTGELFF. The CDR3 region has the DNA TGTGCCAGCAGCACCGGGACTCCTGACACCGGGGAGCTGTTTTTT.

The J gene is TRBJ2-7, the V gene TRBV29-1; 7 bases are a match to TRBD1. Germline V gene data show CDR1 as SQVTM and CDR2 as ANQGSEA. Trimming took 5 bases from V and 0 from J; bases not matched to a gene: 13. This CDR3 has 16 amino acids. As DNA, the CDR3 is TGCAGCGTTAGTACCCCAGGACAGGAGGACTCCTACGAGCAGTACTTC. Amino acids: CSVSTPGQEDSYEQYF.

This chain connects TRBV28 to TRBJ1-5; maybe TRBD1 (5 bases). The V gene's germline CDR1 is MDHEN and CDR2 SYDVKM. Trimming removed 10 bases from V and 0 bases from J, with 7 bases in between. The CDR3 is made up of 12 amino acids. CDR3 DNA: TGTGCCACCAGGGTTAGCAATCAGCCCCAGCATTTT. Translated, it gives CATRVSNQPQHF.

The chain carries TRBV11-2 and TRBJ2-3; D possibly corresponds to TRBD1 (5 bases). The CDR3 spans 12 residues. Trimming removed 5 bases from V and 10 bases from J, with 13 bases in between. CDR1 is SGHAT and CDR2 is FQNNGV in the germline V gene. The CDR3 DNA reads as TGTGCCAGCAGCCTTGGGGCTGGGGCGCAGTATTTT. It yields the protein CASSLGAGAQYF.

This clone was detected once. This chain connects TRBV5-1 to TRBJ2-7; TRBD2 matches 10 bases. After removal of 3 bases from V and 7 bases from J, the junction contained 7 bases not matched to a gene. Germline values: CDR1 SGHRS, CDR2 YFSETQ. This CDR3 has 14 amino acids. CDR3 sequence reads: CASSSSGRVGEQYF. DNA for the CDR3: TGCGCCAGCAGCTCTAGCGGGAGAGTTGGAGAGCAGTACTTC.

Written as DNA, the CDR3 is TGTGCCAGTAGTAATTGGGGACTAGCGGGAGCGGGCACCGGGGAGCTGTTTTTT. It translates to CASSNWGLAGAGTGELFF. The chain couples TRBV19 to TRBJ2-2, with TRBD2 matching 14 bases. The CDR3 is 18 amino acids. V was clipped by 4 bases and J by 4 bases; unmatched bases: 8. Germline lookup yields CDR1 LNHDA and CDR2 SQIVND (reference sequence). Combining the CDR3 with reference TRBV19 and TRBJ2-2 gives the whole variable domain DGGITQSPKYLFRKEGQNVTLSCEQNLNHDAMYWYRQDPGQGLRLIYYSQIVNDFQKGDIAEGYSVSREKKESFPLTVTSAQKNPTAFYLCASSNWGLAGAGTGELFFGEGSRLTVL.